These 27 T cell receptor beta chains were all obtained from the same sample, sequenced in a study of shared clonotypes between healthy human individuals. The method was immunoSEQ multiplex PCR; TCRdb's version includes in-frame clones alone and lacks a portion of them. The sample gives about 1.9 million clones, roughly 95% of which show up once; roughly 1.7% is in the top ten. Terminally differentiated effector memory CD45RA+ cells were excluded by CCR7 positive selection of CD45RO-negative cells. Sequenced: naive CD8+ T cells from PBMCs. Receptor source: a man younger than 30 in good health. Some clones in this sample may be carry-over from other donors' samples.

The rearrangement uses TRBV19 and TRBJ2-7; 7 bases are shared with TRBD1. The CDR3 is made up of 15 amino acids. The ends lost 5 bases at V and 3 bases at J; junction bases unmatched: 10. The germline gives CDR1 LNHDA, CDR2 SQIVND (reference sequence). CDR3 amino acids: CASSLTPGQLYEQYF. The DNA for the CDR3 is TGTGCCAGTAGTCTAACTCCGGGACAGCTCTACGAGCAGTACTTC.

This clone is a singleton in its sample. The chain recombines TRBV14 with TRBJ2-1; perhaps TRBD2 as D (6 bases). The germline V and J ends were trimmed by 7 bases and 9 bases, with 16 bases remaining between them. The CDR3 spans 13 residues. Germline CDR1 and CDR2: SGHDN and FVKESK. Here the CDR3 reads CASTAGRDGEQFF. CDR3 sequence (DNA): TGTGCCAGCACCGCCGGGCGGGACGGTGAGCAGTTCTTC.

V usage is TRBV7-9 and J usage is TRBJ2-7; D might be TRBD2 (5 bases). The CDR3 totals 13 residues. CDR1 is SEHNR and CDR2 is FQNEAQ in the germline V gene (reference sequence). Trimming removed 4 bases at V and 3 bases at J, with 10 bases between. Here the CDR3 DNA reads TGTGCCAGCAGCTCCCGGGATCTCTACGAGCAGTACTTC. Its translation: CASSSRDLYEQYF. The entire variable domain, with the rest obtained from reference TRBV7-9 and TRBJ2-7, is as follows: DTGVSQNPRHKITKRGQNVTFRCDPISEHNRLYWYRQTLGQGPEFLTYFQNEAQLEKSRLLSDRFSAERPKGSFSTLEIQRTEQGDSAMYLCASSSRDLYEQYFGPGTRLTVT.

This chain uses TRBV19 with TRBJ1-1; no firm D call. Germline CDR1 is LNHDA and CDR2 is SQIVND (reference sequence). V was pared by 5 bases and J by 11 bases, with 6 bases between. This CDR3 has 9 residues. CDR3 sequence reads: CASSGLAFF. CDR3 in DNA: TGTGCCAGTAGTGGACTTGCTTTCTTT.

The chain carries TRBV9 and TRBJ2-1; the D gene is possibly TRBD2 (6 bases). CDR1 SGDLS and CDR2 YYNGEE come from the germline V gene. V lost 0 bases, J lost 8 bases, and 15 bases lay in between. The CDR3 runs 15 residues. The CDR3 nucleotides read TGTGCCAGCAGCGTAGTCCCGACTAGTGTCCATGAGCAGTTCTTC. The encoded protein is CASSVVPTSVHEQFF.

The CDR3 sequence is CATNSAREGEYEQYF. The CDR3 DNA reads as TGTGCCACCAACTCAGCCAGGGAGGGGGAGTACGAGCAGTACTTC. The genes are TRBV28 and TRBJ2-7, with a tentative D call TRBD2 (7 bases). This CDR3 contains 15 residues. The V and J ends lost 10 bases and 4 bases respectively, with 23 bases between them. Germline values: CDR1 MDHEN, CDR2 SYDVKM.

The genes are TRBV27 and TRBJ2-1; 8 nucleotides agree with TRBD1. The CDR3 is 14 residues long. Germline loops: CDR1 MNHEY, CDR2 SMNVEV (reference sequence). V dropped 7 bases and J dropped 7; count of bases not matched to a gene: 9. The CDR3 loop reads CASTPRTGTNEQFF. DNA of the CDR3: TGTGCCAGCACCCCCCGGACAGGGACGAATGAGCAGTTCTTC.

V usage is TRBV28 and J usage is TRBJ1-3, with TRBD1 as a possible D gene (6 bases). The CDR3 is 18 residues long. V lost 6 bases and J 0 bases, leaving 21 bases between the germline ends. Germline V gene lookup returns CDR1 MDHEN and CDR2 SYDVKM. CDR3 coding DNA: TGTGCCAGCAGCTCACCGGGACAAGATAGACTCTCTGGAAACACCATATATTTT. Its protein is CASSSPGQDRLSGNTIYF.

The gene calls are TRBV29-1 and TRBJ2-5; D tentatively fits TRBD1 or TRBD2 (5 bases each). The better agreement between TRBJ2-7 and the DNA end casts doubt on the J call. The CDR3 totals 14 residues. Germline V gives CDR1 SQVTM, CDR2 ANQGSEA. The CDR3 nucleotides are TGCAGCGCTCTCGGGACGACCATTAAAGGCGAGCAGTACTTC. It yields the protein CSALGTTIKGEQYF.

This chain connects TRBV28 to TRBJ1-5; D not certain. The ends were cut back, 6 bases at V and 0 bases at J, with 9 bases in the middle. The germline gives CDR1 MDHEN, CDR2 SYDVKM. The CDR3 covers 14 residues. CDR3 region: CASSEVYSNQPQHF. For the CDR3, the DNA is TGTGCCAGCAGCGAAGTTTATAGCAATCAGCCCCAGCATTTT. The variable domain in full, with the rest retrieved from reference TRBV28 and TRBJ1-5, is DVKVTQSSRYLVKRTGEKVFLECVQDMDHENMFWYRQDPGLGLRLIYFSYDVKMKEKGDIPEGYSVSREKKERFSLILESASTNQTSMYLCASSEVYSNQPQHFGDGTRLSIL.

The rearrangement joins TRBV9 to TRBJ2-3; D is perhaps TRBD1 or TRBD2 (5 bases each). V lost 2 bases, J lost 8 bases, and 21 bases lay in between. The CDR3 loop spans 16 amino acids. Germline CDR1 and CDR2: SGDLS and YYNGEE. The CDR3 loop reads CASSVDEGTRTGTQYF. The CDR3 DNA reads TGTGCCAGCAGCGTGGACGAAGGGACGAGGACTGGTACGCAGTATTTT.

The chain employs TRBV9 and TRBJ1-2; D gene ambiguous. The CDR3 has 12 residues. V was shortened by 3 bases and J by 7 bases, with 10 bases between the two germline ends. Germline CDR1 is SGDLS and CDR2 is YYNGEE. The CDR3 nucleotides read TGTGCCAGCAGCGCCGACCCTTTTGGCTACACCTTC. This codes for CASSADPFGYTF.

The chain uses TRBV28 and TRBJ2-7; D may match TRBD1 or TRBD2 (5 bases each). V dropped 7 bases and J dropped 2 bases, with 24 bases sitting between them. CDR1 is MDHEN and CDR2 is SYDVKM in the germline V gene. The CDR3 runs 17 residues. CDR3 in DNA: TGTGCCAGCATTGGGATTAGTTGGGGGTCTACAACCTACGAGCAGTACTTC. Amino acids: CASIGISWGSTTYEQYF.

The chain employs TRBV6-1 and TRBJ2-3, with 10 bases identical to TRBD1. Germline V gene lookup returns CDR1 MNHNS and CDR2 SASEGT. The CDR3 is made up of 15 amino acids. The V and J ends lost 10 bases and 2 bases, in that order; junction bases with no gene match: 9. In DNA form, the CDR3 reads TGTGCCACAACTGGACAGGGGGATTTCACAGATACGCAGTATTTT. Residues: CATTGQGDFTDTQYF.

The chain recombines TRBV4-1 with TRBJ2-1, with 8 bases that match TRBD2. Unmatched junction bases numbered 13, after V lost 4 bases and J lost 8 bases. Germline V gene data show CDR1 as MGHRA and CDR2 as YSYEKL. CDR3 length: 16 residues. The CDR3 protein is CASSPGGTYHGDEQFF. For the CDR3, the DNA is TGCGCCAGCAGCCCGGGAGGGACCTACCATGGCGATGAGCAGTTCTTC.

The rearrangement joins TRBV7-9 to TRBJ2-1, with TRBD2 matching 9 bases. The CDR3 spans 12 residues. Germline CDR1 reads SEHNR; CDR2 reads FQNEAQ (reference sequence). The chain's CDR3 is CATTSGYNEQFF. DNA for the CDR3: TGTGCGACGACTAGCGGATACAATGAGCAGTTCTTC.

This chain uses TRBV21-1 with TRBJ2-7; the listed D gene, TRBD2, was not tested against the DNA. TRBV21-1 is deemed a pseudogene. The CDR3 loop spans 17 amino acids. CDR3 sequence: CASSPQKPESRVSEQYF. The CDR3 coding sequence is TGTGCCAGCAGCCCCCAAAAGCCGGAGTCTCGGGTCTCCGAGCAGTACTTC.

The rearrangement joins TRBV14 to TRBJ2-7; the D is unclear. Trimming shortened V by 1 base and J by 3 bases, and 13 bases separated the two germline ends. Germline loops: CDR1 SGHDN, CDR2 FVKESK. The CDR3 contains 15 residues. The CDR3 sequence is CASSQGRRAIYEQYF. The DNA for the CDR3 is TGTGCCAGCAGCCAAGGGCGTAGGGCGATCTACGAGCAGTACTTC.

The V and J genes are TRBV9 and TRBJ2-3, with TRBD2 identical over 8 bases. The V gene end was trimmed by 0 bases and the J gene end by 4 bases; junction bases not matched to a gene: 4. Germline CDR1 and CDR2: SGDLS and YYNGEE. This CDR3 is built from 15 residues. The CDR3: CASSVGTSLADTQYF. The CDR3 DNA reads TGTGCCAGCAGCGTAGGGACTAGCTTGGCAGATACGCAGTATTTT.

This clone was counted only a few times. The chain joins TRBV28 to TRBJ1-1; D not certain. Germline values: CDR1 MDHEN, CDR2 SYDVKM. The CDR3 sequence is 14 residues long. The V gene lost 4 bases and the J gene lost 0 bases, with 9 bases spanning the gap. The CDR3 region has the DNA TGTGCCAGCAGTTCCCAGAACATGAACACTGAAGCTTTCTTT. Amino acid sequence: CASSSQNMNTEAFF.

This clone was recorded once. V is TRBV27 and J is TRBJ2-1; tentatively, D is TRBD1 (6 bases). CDR1 is MNHEY and CDR2 is SMNVEV in the germline V gene (reference sequence). This CDR3 region has 16 residues. V shed 3 bases and J shed 8 bases, with 20 bases lying between them. Here the CDR3 DNA reads TGTGCCAGCAGTTTCTCGATGGGCAGGGGTGTCGATGAGCAGTTCTTC. Translated, it gives CASSFSMGRGVDEQFF.

The chain has TRBV6-5 and TRBJ1-5, with D possibly matching TRBD1 (5 bases). This CDR3 has 15 amino acids. Trimming removed 0 bases at V and 5 bases at J, with 11 bases between. Germline CDR1 and CDR2: MNHEY and SVGAGI. The CDR3 DNA is TGTGCCAGCAGTTACTCCTTCTCGGGGGATCAGCCCCAGCATTTT. Translated, it gives CASSYSFSGDQPQHF.

The chain recombines TRBV5-1 with TRBJ2-1; 9 positions match TRBD2. Germline V gene sequence: CDR1 SGHRS, CDR2 YFSETQ. There are 17 residues in the CDR3. With 3 bases clipped from V and 0 bases from J, the junction kept 7 bases outside the gene matches. The CDR3 DNA is TGCGCCAGCAGCTCGGGGGTTAGCGGGAGCTCCTACAATGAGCAGTTCTTC. This gives the protein CASSSGVSGSSYNEQFF.

The chain combines TRBV28 with TRBJ2-5; 13 bases are shared with TRBD2. In germline, CDR1 is MDHEN, CDR2 SYDVKM. Trimming took 6 bases from V and 6 from J; bases not matched to a gene: 4. This CDR3 region has 14 residues. CDR3 sequence reads: CASSKLAGGQTQYF. The CDR3 DNA sequence: TGTGCCAGCAGCAAACTAGCGGGAGGGCAGACCCAGTACTTC.

The chain recombines TRBV4-3 with TRBJ2-2; the match to TRBD2 covers 9 bases. Germline CDR1 is LGHNA and CDR2 is YSLEER. V lost 3 bases and J lost 1; bases outside the gene matches: 3. The CDR3 consists of 16 residues. The CDR3 DNA reads TGCGCCAGCAGCCAGAATAGCGGGGGGAACACCGGGGAGCTGTTTTTT. Its protein product is CASSQNSGGNTGELFF.

The rearrangement links TRBV27 to TRBJ2-3; maybe TRBD2 (6 bases). This CDR3 is 16 amino acids long. V lost 1 base to trimming and J lost 3 bases, with 14 bases between them. Germline loops: CDR1 MNHEY, CDR2 SMNVEV (reference sequence). CDR3 amino acids: CASSLFGGLRTDTQYF. In DNA form, the CDR3 reads TGTGCCAGCAGTTTATTTGGGGGGTTACGGACAGATACGCAGTATTTT.

The genes are TRBV27 and TRBJ1-3; D gene unclear. This CDR3 is 15 amino acids long. Germline V lookup: CDR1 MNHEY, CDR2 SMNVEV (reference sequence). Between the trimmed V and J ends, which lost 5 bases and 2 bases, there was a span of 13 bases. The CDR3, as DNA: TGTGCCAGCAGTCCTACCCGCAGACCTGGAAACACCATATATTTT. Its protein product is CASSPTRRPGNTIYF.